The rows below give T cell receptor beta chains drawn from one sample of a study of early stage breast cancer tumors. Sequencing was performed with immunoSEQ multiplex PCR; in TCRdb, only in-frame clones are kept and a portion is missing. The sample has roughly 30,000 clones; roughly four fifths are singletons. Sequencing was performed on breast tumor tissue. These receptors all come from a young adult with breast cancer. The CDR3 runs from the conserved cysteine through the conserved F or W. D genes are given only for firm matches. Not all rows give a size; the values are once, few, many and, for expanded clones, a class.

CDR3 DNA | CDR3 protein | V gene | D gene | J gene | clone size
TGTGCCAGCAGCCAGAATAGCAATCAGCCCCAGCATTTT | CASSQNSNQPQHF | TRBV11-2 | . | TRBJ1-5 | .
TGTGCCAGCAGCTCGGTCGGAGAGGGTCAGCCCCAGCATTTT | CASSSVGEGQPQHF | TRBV7-2 | . | TRBJ1-5 | few
TGTGCCAGCAGCTCAGGGATGATGAACACTGAAGCTTTCTTT | CASSSGMMNTEAFF | TRBV9 | . | TRBJ1-1 | .
TGTGCCAGCAGTTACTGGACAGGGAGGGGTGACGAGCAGTACTTC | CASSYWTGRGDEQYF | TRBV6-5 | . | TRBJ2-7 | .
TGTGCCAGCAGCTTTAGCGGGAGGGTCCAAAATGAGCAGTTCTTC | CASSFSGRVQNEQFF | TRBV11-1 | TRBD2 | TRBJ2-1 | .
TGTGCCAGTAGTTTCCGGGACAGGGATTCACCGGAGCAGTTCTTC | CASSFRDRDSPEQFF | TRBV19 | TRBD1 | TRBJ2-1 | .
TGTGCCAGCAGCGTAGAGGTTGGTGGCTACACCTTC | CASSVEVGGYTF | TRBV9 | . | TRBJ1-2 | .
TGTGCCAGCAGTAGGACAGCTCGGGACTATGGCTACACCTTC | CASSRTARDYGYTF | TRBV2 | . | TRBJ1-2 | .
TGTGCCAGTAGCCCGGGACATACGAACACTGAAGCTTTCTTT | CASSPGHTNTEAFF | TRBV19 | . | TRBJ1-1 | .
TGTGCCAGCTCAGACAGGGGCAGGTACACTGAAGCTTTCTTT | CASSDRGRYTEAFF | TRBV18 | TRBD1 | TRBJ1-1 | .
TGTGCCAGCAGACTAGCGGGACCAGGGAATGAGCAGTTCTTC | CASRLAGPGNEQFF | TRBV6-6 | TRBD2 | TRBJ2-1 | once
TGTGCTAGTGGCCCTAGATCTAGCACAGATACGCAGTATTTT | CASGPRSSTDTQYF | TRBV12-5 | . | TRBJ2-3 | .
TGTGCCAGCAGCCCTGACAGATATGGCTACACCTTC | CASSPDRYGYTF | TRBV7-9 | . | TRBJ1-2 | .
TGTGCCAGCTCACTACTCCAGGGATACGAGCAGTACTTC | CASSLLQGYEQYF | TRBV18 | . | TRBJ2-7 | few
TGTGCCAGCAGTTCGGACAGGGTTACCTTTGAGCCCCAGCATTTT | CASSSDRVTFEPQHF | TRBV5-8 | TRBD1 | TRBJ1-5 | .
TGCGCCAGCAGCCAAGTTTGGTCCAGCGCATCCTACGAGCAGTACTTC | CASSQVWSSASYEQYF | TRBV4-3 | . | TRBJ2-7 | .
TGTGCCTGGAGTACCCTGACGGGGCTATCCTACGAGCAGTACTTC | CAWSTLTGLSYEQYF | TRBV30 | . | TRBJ2-7 | .
TGTGCCAGCAGCACTACAACGCAGGGACTAGCGGGAATAGCCAAAAACATTCAGTACTTC | CASSTTTQGLAGIAKNIQYF | TRBV13 | TRBD2 | TRBJ2-4 | .
TGTGCCAGCAGCGGGCTCTCCTACGAGCAGTACTTC | CASSGLSYEQYF | TRBV6-1 | . | TRBJ2-7 | .
TGTGCCAGCAGTAGACAGGGGCAGTCACCCCTCCACTTT | CASSRQGQSPLHF | TRBV6-1 | TRBD1 | TRBJ1-6 | .
TGTGCCAGCAGCGTCAACTTCCGGCCCTCCTACAATGAGCAGTTCTTC | CASSVNFRPSYNEQFF | TRBV11-2 | . | TRBJ2-1 | .
TGTGCCAGCAGTACCGGGACTAGCGGGAGCGAGACCCAGTACTTC | CASSTGTSGSETQYF | TRBV2 | TRBD2 | TRBJ2-5 | .
TGTGCCAGCAGCTCACGGAACTACGAGCAGTACTTC | CASSSRNYEQYF | TRBV5-4 | . | TRBJ2-7 | few
TGTGCCAGCAGCTTATATAGGGGGCCAGATACGCAGTATTTT | CASSLYRGPDTQYF | TRBV11-2 | TRBD1 | TRBJ2-3 | .
TGTGCCAGCAGCCAAGGGACTAGCGGGTGGAATGAGCAGTTCTTC | CASSQGTSGWNEQFF | TRBV4-2 | TRBD2 | TRBJ2-1 | .
TGTGCCAGCTCACCACAAAACACAGATACGCAGTATTTT | CASSPQNTDTQYF | TRBV18 | . | TRBJ2-3 | .
TGTGCCAGCAGTTCGGGGCCTGGAAACATTCAGTACTTC | CASSSGPGNIQYF | TRBV6-6 | . | TRBJ2-4 | .
TGCGCCAGCAGTCGGAGGGGCGGGCAAGTAACAGATACGCAGTATTTT | CASSRRGGQVTDTQYF | TRBV4-3 | . | TRBJ2-3 | .
TGTGCCAGCAGCTCACCATTCCGACTGGCCTCCTCCTACAATGAGCAGTTCTTC | CASSSPFRLASSYNEQFF | TRBV5-6 | . | TRBJ2-1 | .
TGCGCCAGCAGCCGAGGACAGTCAGAGACCCAGTACTTC | CASSRGQSETQYF | TRBV5-1 | . | TRBJ2-5 | few
TGTGCCAGCAGTCCCCCACCAGGGTCGGTGGCTAACTATGGCTACACCTTC | CASSPPPGSVANYGYTF | TRBV27 | . | TRBJ1-2 | .
TGTGCCAGTAGTCCGAACGGCGGTAGCAATCAGCCCCAGCATTTT | CASSPNGGSNQPQHF | TRBV19 | . | TRBJ1-5 | .
TGTGCCAGCTCACGGAGGGGGGTTGAACCAGCTAACTATGGCTACACCTTC | CASSRRGVEPANYGYTF | TRBV18 | . | TRBJ1-2 | .
TGTGCCAGTGACGGGGCCTCCTCGAACACCGGGGAGCTGTTTTTT | CASDGASSNTGELFF | TRBV7-9 | . | TRBJ2-2 | .
TGTGCCAGCAGTTACCGTTCTAGCGGGAGTCCGGAGACCCAGTACTTC | CASSYRSSGSPETQYF | TRBV6-5 | TRBD2 | TRBJ2-5 | .
TGTGCCAGCAGCTCCGTCCCTGGGGGCTACTCCTACAATGAGCAGTTCTTC | CASSSVPGGYSYNEQFF | TRBV13 | . | TRBJ2-1 | .
TGTGCCAGCACCGCCAGTGGGGAAGGAACGCAGTATTTT | CASTASGEGTQYF | TRBV6-6 | . | TRBJ2-3 | .
TGTGCTAGTGGTTATCCCAGGGGGCCTGAGCAGTTCTTC | CASGYPRGPEQFF | TRBV12-5 | TRBD1 | TRBJ2-1 | .
TGTGCCGCAAAGGTAGCGGGAAAGCACACCGGGGAGCTGTTTTTT | CAAKVAGKHTGELFF | TRBV6-6 | TRBD2 | TRBJ2-2 | .
TGTGCCAGCAGTTACAGTGGAGCGGGACAGGTCTACGAGCAGTACTTC | CASSYSGAGQVYEQYF | TRBV6-5 | . | TRBJ2-7 | .
TGCGCCAGCAGCCAAGACAGGGGCGTTTATGGCTACACCTTC | CASSQDRGVYGYTF | TRBV4-3 | . | TRBJ1-2 | .
TGTGCCAGCAAAAGGGGTGGGGGTCAGCCCCAGCATTTT | CASKRGGGQPQHF | TRBV2 | . | TRBJ1-5 | .
TGTGCCAGCAGTCAACGACTAGCGGGAGATGAGCAGTTCTTC | CASSQRLAGDEQFF | TRBV27 | TRBD2 | TRBJ2-1 | medium-sized
TGTGCCAGCAGCTTAGGGACTAGCGGGAGTACGTTCTTC | CASSLGTSGSTFF | TRBV11-3 | TRBD2 | TRBJ2-1 | .